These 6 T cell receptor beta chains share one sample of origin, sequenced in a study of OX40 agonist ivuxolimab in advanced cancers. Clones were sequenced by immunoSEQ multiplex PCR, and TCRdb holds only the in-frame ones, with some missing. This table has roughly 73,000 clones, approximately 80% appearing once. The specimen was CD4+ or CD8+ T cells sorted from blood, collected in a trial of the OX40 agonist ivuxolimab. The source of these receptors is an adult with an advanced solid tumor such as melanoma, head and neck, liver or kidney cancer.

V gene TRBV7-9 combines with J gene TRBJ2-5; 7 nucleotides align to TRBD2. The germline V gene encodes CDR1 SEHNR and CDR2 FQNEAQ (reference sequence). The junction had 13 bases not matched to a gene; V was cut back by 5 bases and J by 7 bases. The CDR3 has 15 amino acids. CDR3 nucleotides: TGTGCCAGCAGCACAAGCGGGACGCCCGCAGGGACCCAGTACTTC. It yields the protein CASSTSGTPAGTQYF.

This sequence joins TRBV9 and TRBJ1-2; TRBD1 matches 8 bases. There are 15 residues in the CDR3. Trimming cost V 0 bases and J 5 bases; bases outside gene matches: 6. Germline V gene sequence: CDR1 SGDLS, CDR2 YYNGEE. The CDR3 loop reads CASSVEAGGMYGYTF. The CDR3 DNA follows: TGTGCCAGCAGCGTAGAGGCAGGGGGCATGTATGGCTACACCTTC.

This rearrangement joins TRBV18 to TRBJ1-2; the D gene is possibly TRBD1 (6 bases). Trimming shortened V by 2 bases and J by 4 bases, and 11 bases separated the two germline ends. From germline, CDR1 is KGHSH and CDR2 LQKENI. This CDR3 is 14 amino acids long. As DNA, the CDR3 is TGTGCCAGCTCACCATCGAGGGGGGGCTATGGCTACACCTTC. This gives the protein CASSPSRGGYGYTF.

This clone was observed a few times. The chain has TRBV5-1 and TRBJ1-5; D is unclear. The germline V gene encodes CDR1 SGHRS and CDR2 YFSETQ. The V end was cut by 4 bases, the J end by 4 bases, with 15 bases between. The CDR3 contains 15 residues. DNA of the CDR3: TGCGCCAGCAGCATCATGTCCGGGGAAAATCAGCCCCAGCATTTT. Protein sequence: CASSIMSGENQPQHF.

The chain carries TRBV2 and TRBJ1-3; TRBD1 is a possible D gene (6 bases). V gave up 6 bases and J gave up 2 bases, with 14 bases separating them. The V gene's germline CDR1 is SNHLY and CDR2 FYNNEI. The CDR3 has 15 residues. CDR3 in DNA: TGTGCCAGCAGCGCTACAGGGTCTGCTGGAAACACCATATATTTT. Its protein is CASSATGSAGNTIYF.

CDR3 DNA sequence: TGTGCCAGCAGTTACCAGGGCCTTGCACTGGAGCAGTTCTTC. As protein: CASSYQGLALEQFF. The chain is built from TRBV6-5 and TRBJ2-1, with TRBD1 as a possible D gene (5 bases). V was trimmed by 2 bases and J by 10 bases, leaving 15 bases between them. Germline V lookup: CDR1 MNHEY, CDR2 SVGAGI. The CDR3 is 14 amino acids.